The clone carrying this T cell receptor (beta chain) was counted only a few times. This sample is drawn from a study of CD39 and CD103 CD8 tumor-infiltrating T cells. For the study at large: Shown patients: HPV-positive HNSCC, HPV-negative HNSCC, ovarian cancer, melanoma.

Clones were read by immunoSEQ multiplex PCR, and TCRdb kept only the in-frame ones, dropping some. The top ten hold around 4% of the sample, which has roughly 18,000 clones, 75% to 95% seen once. No therapy was ongoing when samples were collected. Sorted memory CD8 cells were CD8+CD4-CD45RA-, regardless of CCR7. Sequenced sample: CD8+ T cells sorted from blood. Subset meaning: total memory CD8 T cells (CD45RA-CCR7+/-) from blood or uninvolved lymph node. This receptor was identified in a human donor with head and neck squamous cell carcinoma.

This CDR3 reads CAWSSSAGGPYNEQFF. CDR3 sequence (DNA): TGTGCCTGGAGCTCTTCCGCGGGGGGGCCGTACAATGAGCAGTTCTTC. The gene calls are TRBV30 and TRBJ2-1; 9 bases are shared with TRBD2. This CDR3 is built from 16 residues. Germline CDR1 is GTSNPN and CDR2 is SVGIG (reference sequence). Unmatched junction bases numbered 10, after V lost 3 bases and J lost 4 bases.